The source of this T cell receptor beta chain is a study of stem cell transplantation in POMP-related autoinflammatory disease. Clones were sequenced by immunoSEQ multiplex PCR, and TCRdb holds only the in-frame ones, with some missing. The table includes approximately 65,000 clones, roughly 88% detected once. Study-wide points: In patients with PRAID, every analyzed T-cell subset tended to show lower diversity and higher clonality. Fewer unique TRB V-J gene pairings were identified in patients with PRAID.

Comments on this clone: The antigen remains unidentified.

Germline-derived CDR1 and CDR2 are SGHTA and FQGNSA. The CDR3 totals 18 residues. Between the trimmed V and J ends, which lost 2 bases and 9 bases, there was a span of 26 bases. This TCR was sampled from a human patient with POMP-related autoinflammation and immune dysregulation (PRAID). Some T cells may be transferred from the graft donor. V is TRBV7-2 and J is TRBJ2-1; D remains unclear. The material sequenced was CD4+ T cells from PBMCs, taken after stem cell transplantation. CDR3 DNA: TGTGCCAGCAGCTTAAGAGGACGACTTTTCCGATCAACTACTGAGCAGTTCTTC. Residues: CASSLRGRLFRSTTEQFF.